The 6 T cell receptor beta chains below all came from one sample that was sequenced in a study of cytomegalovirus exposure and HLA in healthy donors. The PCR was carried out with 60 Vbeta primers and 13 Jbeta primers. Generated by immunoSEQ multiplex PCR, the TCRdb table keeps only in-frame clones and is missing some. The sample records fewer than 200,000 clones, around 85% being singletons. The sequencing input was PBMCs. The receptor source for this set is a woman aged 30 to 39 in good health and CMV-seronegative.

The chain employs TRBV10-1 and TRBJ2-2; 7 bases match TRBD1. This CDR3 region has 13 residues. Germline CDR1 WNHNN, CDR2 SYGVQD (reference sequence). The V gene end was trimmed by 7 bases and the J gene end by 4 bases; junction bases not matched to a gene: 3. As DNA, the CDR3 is TGCGCCAGCATGGGACAGTCCACCGGGGAGCTGTTTTTT. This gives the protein CASMGQSTGELFF.

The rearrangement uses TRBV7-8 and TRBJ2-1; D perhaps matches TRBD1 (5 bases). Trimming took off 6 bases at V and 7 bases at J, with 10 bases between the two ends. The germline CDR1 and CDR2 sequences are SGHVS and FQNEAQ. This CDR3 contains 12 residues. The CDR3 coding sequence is TGTGCCAGCAGTTTAACAGGAAATGAGCAGTTCTTC. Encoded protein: CASSLTGNEQFF.

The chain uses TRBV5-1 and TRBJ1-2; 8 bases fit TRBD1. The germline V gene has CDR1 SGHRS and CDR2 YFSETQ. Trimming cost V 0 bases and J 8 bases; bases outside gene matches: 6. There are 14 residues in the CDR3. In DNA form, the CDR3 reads TGCGCCAGCAGCTTGGCAGGGGGCCGGGTGGGCTACACCTTC. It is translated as CASSLAGGRVGYTF.

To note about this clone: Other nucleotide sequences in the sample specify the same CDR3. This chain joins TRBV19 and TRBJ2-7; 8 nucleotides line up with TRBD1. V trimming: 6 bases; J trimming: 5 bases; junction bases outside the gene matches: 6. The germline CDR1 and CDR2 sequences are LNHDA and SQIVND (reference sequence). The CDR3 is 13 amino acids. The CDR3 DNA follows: TGTGCCAGTAGCAGGACAGGGAACCACGAGCAGTACTTC. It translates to CASSRTGNHEQYF.

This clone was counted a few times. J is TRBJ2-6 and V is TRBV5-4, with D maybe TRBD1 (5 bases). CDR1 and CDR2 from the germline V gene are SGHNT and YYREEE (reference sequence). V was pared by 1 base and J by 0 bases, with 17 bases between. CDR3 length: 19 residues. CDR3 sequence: CASSLLFRQGYSGANVLTF. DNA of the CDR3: TGTGCCAGCAGCTTGCTGTTTAGGCAGGGATACTCTGGGGCCAACGTCCTGACTTTC.

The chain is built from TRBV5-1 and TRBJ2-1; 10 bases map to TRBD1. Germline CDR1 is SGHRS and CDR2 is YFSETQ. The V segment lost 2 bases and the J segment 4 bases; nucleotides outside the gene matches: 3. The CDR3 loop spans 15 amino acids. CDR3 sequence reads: CASSFRDRGYNEQFF. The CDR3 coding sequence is TGCGCCAGCAGCTTCCGGGACAGGGGATACAATGAGCAGTTCTTC.